Described below is a single T cell receptor beta chain sequence and its context. The target antigen is unknown. The data belong to a study of human T cells and chemical hapten exposure. The study's findings and limits: TCRs above 1 in 1000 frequency did not change with DPC sensitization. Donor immune responses may differ from healthy people's, since all donors had alopecia.

This CDR3 is 17 amino acids long. The V gene lost 0 bases and the J gene lost 1 base, with 14 bases spanning the gap. Germline V gene sequence: CDR1 LGHDT, CDR2 YNNKEL (reference sequence). TCRdb fed the RACE reads into MiXCR, producing one record per CDR3 protein. There are some 74,000 distinct CDR3 sequences in the sample; about an eighth occur only once, and roughly 5.9% lies in the top ten. Time point noted: patch test 3, about 24 weeks after DPC sensitization. Specified treatment: therapeutic diphenylcyclopropenone sensitization with weekly scalp DPC. The chain couples TRBV3-1 to TRBJ2-3; maybe TRBD2 (5 bases). The sample here was whole blood, taken in connection with sensitization to the hapten diphenylcyclopropenone (DPC). This receptor was obtained from a woman in her forties or fifties with alopecia areata. Some clones in this sample may be carry-over from other donors' samples. CDR3 loop: CASSQDHLRVGTDTQYF. CDR3 sequence (DNA): TGTGCCAGCAGCCAAGACCACCTGAGGGTTGGCACAGATACGCAGTATTTT.